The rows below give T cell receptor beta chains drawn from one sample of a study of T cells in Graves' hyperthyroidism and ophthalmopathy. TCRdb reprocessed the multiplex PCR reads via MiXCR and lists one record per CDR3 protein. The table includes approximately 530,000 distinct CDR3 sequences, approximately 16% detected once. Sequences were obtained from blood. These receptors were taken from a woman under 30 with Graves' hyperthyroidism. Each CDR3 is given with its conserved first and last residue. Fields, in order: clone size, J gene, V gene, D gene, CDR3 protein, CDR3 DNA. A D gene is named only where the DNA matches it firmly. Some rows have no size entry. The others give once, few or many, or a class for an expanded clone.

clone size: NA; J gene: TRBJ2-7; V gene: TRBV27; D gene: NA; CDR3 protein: CASIAWVGPNYEQYF; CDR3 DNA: TGTGCCAGCATCGCCTGGGTTGGGCCCAATTACGAGCAGTACTTC
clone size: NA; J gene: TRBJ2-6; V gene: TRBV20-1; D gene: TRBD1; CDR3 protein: CSAQHRDRGLPGANVLTF; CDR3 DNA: TGCAGTGCGCAACACCGGGACAGGGGCCTCCCTGGGGCCAACGTCCTGACTTTC
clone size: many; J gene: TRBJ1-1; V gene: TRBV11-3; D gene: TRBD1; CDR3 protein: CASRPGGRDTEAFF; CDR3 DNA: TGTGCCAGCAGGCCAGGGGGTAGGGACACTGAAGCTTTCTTT
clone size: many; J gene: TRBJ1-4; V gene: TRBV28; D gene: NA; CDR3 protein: CASRPDSERNEKLFF; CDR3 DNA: TGTGCCAGCAGACCGGACAGTGAAAGAAATGAAAAACTGTTTTTT
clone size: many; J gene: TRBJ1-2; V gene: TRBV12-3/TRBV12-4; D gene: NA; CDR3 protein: CASLGFPNYGYTF; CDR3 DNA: TGTGCCAGCCTGGGCTTTCCTAACTATGGCTACACCTTC
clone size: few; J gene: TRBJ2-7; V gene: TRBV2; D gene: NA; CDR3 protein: CASRILRELLDEQYF; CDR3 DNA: TGTGCCAGCAGGATACTCAGGGAGCTCCTCGACGAGCAGTACTTC
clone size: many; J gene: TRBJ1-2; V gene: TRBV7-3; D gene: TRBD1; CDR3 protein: CASSLVDRVDYGYTF; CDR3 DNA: TGTGCCAGCAGCTTAGTCGACAGGGTGGACTATGGCTACACCTTC
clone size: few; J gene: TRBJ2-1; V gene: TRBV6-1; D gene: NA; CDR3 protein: CASSKYNEQFF; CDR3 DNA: TGTGCCAGCAGTAAGTACAATGAGCAGTTCTTC
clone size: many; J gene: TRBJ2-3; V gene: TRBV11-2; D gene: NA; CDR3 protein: CASSLPPVGSTDTQYF; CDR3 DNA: TGTGCCAGCAGCTTACCCCCGGTGGGCAGCACAGATACGCAGTATTTT
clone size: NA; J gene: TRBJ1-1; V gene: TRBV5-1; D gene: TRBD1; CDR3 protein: CASSLVTGSRDTEAFF; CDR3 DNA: TGCGCCAGCAGCTTGGTGACAGGGAGTAGGGACACTGAAGCTTTCTTT
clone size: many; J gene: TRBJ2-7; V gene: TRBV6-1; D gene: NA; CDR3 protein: CASSYSAGTSYEQYF; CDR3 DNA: TGTGCCAGCAGTTACTCCGCAGGGACGTCCTACGAGCAGTACTTC
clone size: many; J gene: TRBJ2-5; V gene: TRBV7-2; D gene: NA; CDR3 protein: CASSFDLAVQETQYF; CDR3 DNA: TGTGCCAGCAGCTTCGATTTGGCAGTACAAGAGACCCAGTACTTC
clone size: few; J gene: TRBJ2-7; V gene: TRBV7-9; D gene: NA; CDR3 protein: CASSLAPLSPGKNYEQYF; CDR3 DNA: TGTGCCAGCAGCTTAGCCCCCCTGTCGCCCGGGAAGAACTACGAGCAGTACTTC
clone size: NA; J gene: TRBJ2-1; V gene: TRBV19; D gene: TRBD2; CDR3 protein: CASSPSSGHYNEQFF; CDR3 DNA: TGTGCCAGTAGCCCATCTAGCGGGCACTACAATGAGCAGTTCTTC
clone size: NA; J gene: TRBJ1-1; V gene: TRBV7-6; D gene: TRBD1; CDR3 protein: CASSSQGKGQGIGEAFF; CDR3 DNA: TGTGCCAGCAGTTCACAGGGGAAGGGACAGGGGATCGGTGAAGCTTTCTTT
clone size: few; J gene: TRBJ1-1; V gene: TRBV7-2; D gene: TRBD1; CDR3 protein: CASSKTGLTEAFF; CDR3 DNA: TGTGCCAGCAGCAAGACAGGGCTGACTGAAGCTTTCTTT
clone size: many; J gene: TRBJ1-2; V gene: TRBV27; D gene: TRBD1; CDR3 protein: CASSQGQFNYGYTF; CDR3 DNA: TGTGCCAGCAGCCAGGGACAGTTTAACTATGGCTACACCTTC
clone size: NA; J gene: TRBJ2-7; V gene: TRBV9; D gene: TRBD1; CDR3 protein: CASSVGTGTSYEQYF; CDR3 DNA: TGTGCCAGCAGCGTTGGGACAGGTACAAGCTACGAGCAGTACTTC
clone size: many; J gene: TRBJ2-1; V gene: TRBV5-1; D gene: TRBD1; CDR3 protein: CASSLKQGPAYNEQFF; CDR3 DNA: TGCGCCAGCAGCTTGAAACAGGGGCCTGCCTACAATGAGCAGTTCTTC
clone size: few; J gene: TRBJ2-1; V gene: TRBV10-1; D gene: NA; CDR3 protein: CAEGRKSYNEQFF; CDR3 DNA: TGCGCCGAGGGCCGAAAATCCTACAATGAGCAGTTCTTC
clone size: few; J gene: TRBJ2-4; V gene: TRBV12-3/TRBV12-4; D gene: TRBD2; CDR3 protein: CASSERSGGLAKNIQYF; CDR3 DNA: TGTGCCAGCAGTGAGCGGAGCGGGGGACTAGCCAAAAACATTCAGTACTTC
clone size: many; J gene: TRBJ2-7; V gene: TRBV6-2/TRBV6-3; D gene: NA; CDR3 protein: CASSSLEGGYEQYF; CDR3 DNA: TGTGCCAGCAGTTCCCTAGAGGGGGGCTACGAGCAGTACTTC
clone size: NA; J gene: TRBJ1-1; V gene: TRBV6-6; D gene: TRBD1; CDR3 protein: CASSYSGTGNTEAFF; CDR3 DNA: TGTGCCAGCAGTTACTCTGGGACAGGCAACACTGAAGCTTTCTTT
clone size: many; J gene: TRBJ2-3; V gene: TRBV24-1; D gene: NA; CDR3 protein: CATEGQDREADTQYF; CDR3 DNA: TGTGCCACGGAGGGACAAGACAGGGAGGCAGATACGCAGTATTTT
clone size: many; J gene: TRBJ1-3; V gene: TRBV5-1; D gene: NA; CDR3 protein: CASSLQGRAFSGNTIYF; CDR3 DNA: TGCGCCAGCAGCTTACAGGGCCGCGCCTTCTCTGGAAACACCATATATTTT
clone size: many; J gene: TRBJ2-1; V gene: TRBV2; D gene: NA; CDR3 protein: CASSLPMSFDYNEQFF; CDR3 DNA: TGTGCCAGCAGCCTCCCCATGAGTTTCGACTACAATGAGCAGTTCTTC
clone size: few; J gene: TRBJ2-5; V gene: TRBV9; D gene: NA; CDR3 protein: CASSADWETQYF; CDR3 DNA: TGTGCCAGCAGCGCCGATTGGGAGACCCAGTACTTC
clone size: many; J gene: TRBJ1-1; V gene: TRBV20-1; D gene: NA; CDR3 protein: CSARDPGTATEAFF; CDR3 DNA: TGCAGTGCTAGAGATCCAGGGACGGCCACTGAAGCTTTCTTT
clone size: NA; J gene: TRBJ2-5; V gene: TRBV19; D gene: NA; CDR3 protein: CASSIKSEETQYF; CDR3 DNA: TGTGCCAGTAGTATAAAGTCCGAAGAGACCCAGTACTTC
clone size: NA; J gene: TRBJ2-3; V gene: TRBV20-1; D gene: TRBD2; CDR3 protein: CSAKGLAGSRGTQYF; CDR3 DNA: TGCAGTGCTAAGGGACTAGCGGGGAGTAGGGGAACGCAGTATTTT
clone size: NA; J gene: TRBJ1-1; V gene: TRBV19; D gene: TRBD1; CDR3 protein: CASSDRGTSTEAFF; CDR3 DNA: TGTGCCAGTAGTGACAGGGGGACGAGTACTGAAGCTTTCTTT